The 19 T cell receptor beta chains given below trace back to one sample, sequenced in a study of T cells in Graves' hyperthyroidism and ophthalmopathy. Template material for amplifying TCR beta CDR3 regions consisted of RNA transcripts. HTBI primers were used for first-round RT-PCR of the TCR CDR3. A single record per CDR3 protein comes from TCRdb applying MiXCR to the multiplex PCR reads. The table lists 500,000 to 750,000 distinct CDR3 sequences, about half of them singletons. Sequenced material: peripheral blood or thyroid tissue (not recorded which). These receptors originate from a woman in her late teens or twenties with Graves' hyperthyroidism.

Many counts were recorded for this clonotype. The genes are TRBV6-5 and TRBJ2-7; TRBD1 aligns across 7 bases. Germline V CDR1 and CDR2: MNHEY, SVGAGI. This CDR3 has 14 amino acids. The ends lost 4 bases at V and 6 bases at J; junction bases unmatched: 9. CDR3 DNA: TGTGCCAGCAGTTCCCAACGACAGGGCATCGAGCAGTACTTC. The encoded protein is CASSSQRQGIEQYF.

The gene calls are TRBV28 and TRBJ2-2; D ambiguous. This CDR3 region has 14 residues. Germline loops: CDR1 MDHEN, CDR2 SYDVKM. CDR3 nucleotides: TGTGCTAGAGATTGGAGTCTCCCCACCGGGGAGCTGTTTTTT. It is translated as CARDWSLPTGELFF.

The gene calls are TRBV12-3 or TRBV12-4 and TRBJ2-7, with D perhaps matching TRBD2 (7 bases). This CDR3 is built from 15 residues. Trimming took 2 bases from V and 6 from J, leaving 17 bases between them. DNA for the CDR3: TGTGCCAGCAGTTTAATGACTGCGGGGGCGGTCGAGCAGTACTTC. Protein product: CASSLMTAGAVEQYF.

Of note for this clonotype: Compared with germline, one end of the junction differs, possibly owing to a read error. The CDR3 coding sequence is TGTGCCGGCAGTTTCACCTACGAGCAGTACTTC. As protein: CAGSFTYEQYF. V and J are TRBV6-1 and TRBJ2-7; D gene unclear. This CDR3 spans 11 amino acids. In germline, CDR1 is MNHNS, CDR2 SASEGT.

This clonotype was counted a few times. J is TRBJ2-7 and V is TRBV3-1; 8 nucleotides agree with TRBD2. V shed 1 base, J shed 2 bases, and the junction held 7 bases outside the gene matches. Germline V gives CDR1 LGHDT, CDR2 YNNKEL (reference sequence). The CDR3 has 16 residues. CDR3 residues: CASSQGIATSAYEQYF. In DNA, the CDR3 is TGTGCCAGCAGCCAAGGAATTGCGACTAGCGCCTACGAGCAGTACTTC.

This chain uses TRBV10-3 with TRBJ2-5; TRBD1 matches at 8 bases. With 3 bases clipped from V and 5 bases from J, the junction kept 8 bases outside the gene matches. Germline CDR1 is ENHRY and CDR2 is SYGVKD. This CDR3 comprises 15 residues. CDR3 protein: CAISEATGDGETQYF. The CDR3 DNA is TGTGCCATCAGTGAAGCGACAGGGGATGGGGAGACCCAGTACTTC.

The J gene is TRBJ1-1, the V gene TRBV20-1; 9 bases are a match to TRBD1. V lost 2 bases to trimming and J lost 10 bases; unmatched junction nucleotides: 5. Germline CDR1 is DFQATT and CDR2 is SNEGSKA (reference sequence). CDR3 length: 12 amino acids. The CDR3 here is CSARPGQGGAFF. In DNA, the CDR3 is TGCAGTGCTAGACCGGGACAGGGAGGAGCTTTCTTT.

This clonotype has ten or more counts. The chain combines TRBV5-4 with TRBJ2-7, with 9 bases identical to TRBD2. The CDR3 has 14 amino acids. Looked up from germline, CDR1 is SGHNT and CDR2 is YYREEE (reference sequence). J was trimmed by 0 bases and V by 8 bases; bases with no gene match: 6. This CDR3 is CASKRSGSSYEQYF. Written as DNA, the CDR3 is TGTGCCAGTAAACGTAGCGGGAGCTCCTACGAGCAGTACTTC. Drawing the rest from reference TRBV5-4 and TRBJ2-7, the complete variable domain is ETGVTQSPTHLIKTRGQQVTLRCSSQSGHNTVSWYQQALGQGPQFIFQYYREEENGRGNFPPRFSGLQFPNYSSELNVNALELDDSALYLCASKRSGSSYEQYFGPGTRLTVT.

V usage is TRBV30 and J usage is TRBJ2-7; either TRBD1 or TRBD2 may fit D (5 bases each). Trimming stripped 6 bases from V and 0 bases from J, with 15 bases between. Germline CDR1 GTSNPN, CDR2 SVGIG (reference sequence). CDR3 size: 14 residues. CDR3 nucleotides: TGTGCCTGTAGTAGGCCTGGGGGCTCCTACGAGCAGTACTTC. Translated, it gives CACSRPGGSYEQYF.

This clonotype appeared a single time. At one boundary the junction diverges from the germline segment, which might be a read error. The rearrangement uses TRBV20-1 and TRBJ1-1; D call uncertain. CDR3 length: 14 residues. Germline lookup yields CDR1 DFQATT and CDR2 SNEGSKA (reference sequence). The CDR3 bases are TGCAGTGCTAGAGCGTCGGTAATTCACACTGGAGCTTTCTTC. It yields the protein CSARASVIHTGAFF.

This clonotype was observed a handful of times. J is TRBJ2-5 and V is TRBV9; either TRBD1 or TRBD2 may fit D (5 bases each). The CDR3 totals 14 residues. Between the trimmed V and J ends, which lost 0 bases and 10 bases, there was a span of 16 bases. Germline V gene sequence: CDR1 SGDLS, CDR2 YYNGEE. The DNA for the CDR3 is TGTGCCAGCAGCGTAGGGGCCTCGAGTGGGGGCCAGTACTTC. Encoded protein: CASSVGASSGGQYF.

This clonotype occurred a few times. The chain joins TRBV6-6 to TRBJ2-7, with a possible D match to TRBD1 (6 bases). V lost 2 bases and J lost 4, with 12 bases in between. The CDR3 is 14 residues long. Germline CDR1 MNHNY, CDR2 SVGAGI (reference sequence). The CDR3 coding sequence is TGTGCCAGCAGTTACCTTGGGGGCATGTACGAGCAGTACTTC. This translates into CASSYLGGMYEQYF.

This clonotype was seen repeatedly, ten times or more. This chain uses TRBV11-2 with TRBJ1-6, with no clear D. The V gene lost 1 base and the J gene lost 5 bases, with 3 bases spanning the gap. CDR1 and CDR2 from the germline V gene are SGHAT and FQNNGV. The length of the CDR3 is 13 residues. CDR3 amino acids: CASSLGNNSPLHF. CDR3 coding DNA: TGTGCCAGCAGCTTAGGGAATAATTCACCCCTCCACTTT.

This clonotype was detected once. The conserved phenylalanine or tryptophan normally closing the CDR3 is absent here, so this likely arose from a read error. The DNA is omitted, as the CDR3 cannot be located on it reliably, and the CDR3 follows TCRdb's listing. The chain combines TRBV20-1 with TRBJ2-1. Ends included, the CDR3 has 14 residues. Germline V gives CDR1 DFQATT, CDR2 SNEGSKA (reference sequence). This CDR3 reads CSASGRASYNEPLC.

Of note for this clonotype: Compared with germline, one end of the junction differs, possibly owing to a read error. The chain links TRBV10-3 to TRBJ1-5, with D maybe TRBD1 (6 bases). CDR1 and CDR2 from the germline V gene are ENHRY and SYGVKD. The CDR3 is 18 residues long. The CDR3 nucleotides read TGTGCCACCAGTGATTCGGACAGTTGGGACCTTAGCAATCAGCCCCAGCATTTT. It codes for CATSDSDSWDLSNQPQHF.

The rearrangement links TRBV7-9 to TRBJ2-7; 16 positions match TRBD2. The CDR3 consists of 21 residues. V shed 6 bases, J shed 2 bases, and the junction held 19 bases outside the gene matches. CDR1 is SEHNR and CDR2 is FQNEAQ in the germline V gene (reference sequence). The CDR3 loop reads CASSSSATDGTSGRVTYEQYF. The CDR3 DNA follows: TGTGCCAGCAGTTCTAGCGCCACTGATGGGACTAGCGGGAGGGTGACCTACGAGCAGTACTTC.

At least ten counts were recorded for this clonotype. The chain employs TRBV5-1 and TRBJ2-5; maybe TRBD2 (5 bases). The V gene's germline CDR1 is SGHRS and CDR2 YFSETQ. Trimming removed 5 bases at V and 2 bases at J, with 7 bases between. CDR3 length: 12 amino acids. The CDR3 nucleotides are TGCGCCAGCAGAGCGGAACAAGAGACCCAGTACTTC. It specifies CASRAEQETQYF.

The chain uses TRBV20-1 and TRBJ2-7; the match to TRBD2 covers 11 bases. V shed 1 base and J 4 bases; nucleotides not matched to a gene: 6. This CDR3 spans 15 amino acids. Germline CDR1 reads DFQATT; CDR2 reads SNEGSKA (reference sequence). CDR3 coding DNA: TGCAGTGCTAGAGGCGAAACTAGCGGGAGTTACGAGCAGTACTTC. It codes for CSARGETSGSYEQYF.

This clonotype came up many times. The chain has TRBV5-8 and TRBJ1-2, with D tentatively TRBD1 (6 bases). CDR1 is SGHTS and CDR2 is YDEGEE in the germline V gene. Trimming took 3 bases from V and 3 from J, leaving 15 bases between them. The CDR3 length is 15 residues. CDR3 sequence reads: CASSWTAAGDYGYTF. The DNA of the CDR3 is TGTGCCAGCAGCTGGACAGCGGCTGGGGACTATGGCTACACCTTC.